The 24 T cell receptor beta chains below come from one sample, sequenced in a study of blood T cells in healthy people across ages. A second 7 to 11 cycle PCR used barcoded and J-beta primers. TCRdb itself ran the 5' RACE reads through MiXCR, one entry per CDR3 protein. The profile shows about 640,000 distinct CDR3 sequences, less than 45% of them singletons. Sequenced: blood. The origin of the receptors is a man older than 75 in good health.

J is TRBJ2-7 and V is TRBV7-8; 12 nucleotides agree with TRBD2. After removal of 0 bases from V and 2 bases from J, the junction contained 11 bases not matched to a gene. Germline CDR1 reads SGHVS; CDR2 reads FQNEAQ. The CDR3 is 19 amino acids. The CDR3 nucleotides are TGTGCCAGCAGCTTAGCGGCCCTGACTAGCGGGAGTTCGGCCTACGAGCAGTACTTC. This translates into CASSLAALTSGSSAYEQYF.

This clonotype was observed a single time. V is TRBV18 and J is TRBJ1-4; D ambiguous. The CDR3 has 14 residues. Per germline, CDR1 KGHSH and CDR2 LQKENI. Trimming took off 3 bases at V and 1 base at J, with 6 bases between the two ends. Written as DNA, the CDR3 is TGTGCCAGCTCACCGACAAGAACTAATGAAAAACTGTTTTTT. Translated: CASSPTRTNEKLFF.

The chain combines TRBV9 with TRBJ2-3, with 10 bases aligning to TRBD2. This CDR3 has 17 amino acids. V shed 4 bases, J shed 2 bases, and the junction held 10 bases outside the gene matches. Germline V gives CDR1 SGDLS, CDR2 YYNGEE. The CDR3 loop reads CASSPQGAGGYTDTQYF. The CDR3 nucleotides read TGTGCCAGCAGCCCCCAGGGAGCGGGGGGGTACACAGATACGCAGTATTTT.

The chain couples TRBV6-6 to TRBJ2-4; D remains ambiguous. Matching the DNA end better, TRBJ2-7 makes the J call doubtful. The CDR3 is 15 residues long. Germline V gives CDR1 MNHNY, CDR2 SVGAGI (reference sequence). CDR3 bases: TGTGCCAGCAGTTACCGGCAGTTGGATCCCTACGAGCAGTACTTC. As protein: CASSYRQLDPYEQYF.

This clonotype was detected a few times. The chain combines TRBV7-2 with TRBJ2-7; D is undetermined. The assigned J gene may be wrong: the sequence end matches TRBJ2-5 better. CDR3 length: 15 residues. The germline CDR1 and CDR2 sequences are SGHTA and FQGNSA. CDR3 nucleotides: TGTGCCAGCAGGATGGTACAGCCTCACGGGGAGACCCAGTACTTC. As protein: CASRMVQPHGETQYF.

This clonotype appeared a few times. Here the CDR3 reads CATSEGVDYGYTF. CDR3 sequence (DNA): TGTGCCACCAGTGAGGGTGTGGACTATGGCTACACCTTC. The chain combines TRBV24-1 with TRBJ1-2, with no clear D. This CDR3 spans 13 amino acids. Trimming stripped 4 bases from V and 3 bases from J, with 8 bases between. Germline V gene sequence: CDR1 KGHDR, CDR2 SFDVKD.

This chain uses TRBV14 with TRBJ2-3; TRBD1 might be the D (5 bases). V lost 1 base and J lost 4, with 24 bases in between. CDR3 size: 19 residues. The germline V gene encodes CDR1 SGHDN and CDR2 FVKESK. CDR3 sequence: CASSQGSPAQAGKSDTQYF. CDR3 bases: TGTGCCAGCAGCCAAGGGTCCCCGGCCCAGGCAGGGAAGTCAGATACGCAGTATTTT. The full variable domain, its missing parts supplied by reference TRBV14 and TRBJ2-3, is EAGVTQFPSHSVIEKGQTVTLRCDPISGHDNLYWYRRVMGKEIKFLLHFVKESKQDESGMPNNRFLAERTGGTYSTLKVQPAELEDSGVYFCASSQGSPAQAGKSDTQYFGPGTRLTVL.

This chain uses TRBV20-1 with TRBJ1-6, with D maybe TRBD1 (6 bases). The germline CDR1 and CDR2 sequences are DFQATT and SNEGSKA (reference sequence). Trimming stripped 0 bases from V and 7 bases from J, with 13 bases between. This CDR3 spans 15 amino acids. As DNA, the CDR3 is TGCAGTGCTAGAGATTCGGTGGGGGCGAATTCACCCCTCCACTTT. The encoded protein is CSARDSVGANSPLHF.

This clonotype appeared many times. The chain joins TRBV13 to TRBJ1-6, with no clear D. Germline CDR1 is PRHDT and CDR2 is FYEKMQ (reference sequence). V lost 4 bases, J lost 7 bases, and 8 bases lay in between. The CDR3 is 13 residues long. The CDR3 nucleotides read TGTGCCAGCAGCTCAAGGGCGAATTCACCCCTCCACTTT. It is translated as CASSSRANSPLHF.

Regarding this clonotype: A read error may be the cause here, since a much bigger clone is one base away. This chain joins TRBV11-2 and TRBJ1-1; tentatively, D is TRBD1 (5 bases). Germline CDR1 and CDR2: SGHAT and FQNNGV. This CDR3 comprises 17 residues. V lost 1 base, J lost 1 base, and 16 bases lay in between. The CDR3 region is CASSLGLPGPGNTEAFF. CDR3 nucleotide sequence: TGTGCCAGCAGCTTAGGACTCCCGGGACCAGGGAACACTGAAGCTTTCTTT.

As for this clonotype: At one of its ends the junction is not consistent with the germline gene, which may arise from a read error. The CDR3 region has the DNA TGTGCCAGCAGACCACACAGCTCCTACGAGCGGTACTTC. Protein product: CASRPHSSYERYF. This rearrangement joins TRBV6-5 to TRBJ2-7; no firm D call. The CDR3 spans 13 residues. Germline lookup yields CDR1 MNHEY and CDR2 SVGAGI.

The chain has TRBV7-6 and TRBJ2-3; possibly TRBD1 for D (5 bases). In germline, CDR1 is SGHVS, CDR2 FNYEAQ. CDR3 length equals 16 residues. Deletions cut 0 bases from V and 4 bases from J, with 14 bases between. CDR3 residues: CASSLAPTRGADTQYF. CDR3 nucleotides: TGTGCCAGCAGCTTAGCCCCCACAAGGGGTGCAGATACGCAGTATTTT.

This chain uses TRBV20-1 with TRBJ1-5, with 9 bases identical to TRBD1. The junction had 9 bases not matched to a gene; V was cut back by 2 bases and J by 7 bases. CDR3 length: 15 residues. The V gene's germline CDR1 is DFQATT and CDR2 SNEGSKA (reference sequence). The CDR3 region is CSARNPQGANQPQHF. The CDR3 nucleotides are TGCAGTGCTAGAAATCCACAGGGGGCTAACCAGCCCCAGCATTTT.

The V and J genes are TRBV28 and TRBJ2-7; 13 bases align to TRBD2. V was clipped by 4 bases and J by 7 bases; unmatched bases: 4. The CDR3 totals 14 residues. The V gene's germline CDR1 is MDHEN and CDR2 SYDVKM. This CDR3 is CASSSPGLAGEQYF. DNA of the CDR3: TGTGCCAGCAGTTCGCCGGGACTAGCGGGAGAGCAGTACTTC.

The chain is built from TRBV11-3 and TRBJ2-1, with 10 bases that match TRBD1. Germline CDR1 and CDR2: SGHNT and YENEEA. This CDR3 spans 15 amino acids. After removal of 5 bases from V and 6 bases from J, the junction contained 7 bases not matched to a gene. CDR3 nucleotide sequence: TGTGCCAGCAGCAAGCGACAGGGGGCCGGCAATGAGCAGTTCTTC. The encoded protein is CASSKRQGAGNEQFF.

This clonotype was observed a few times. The chain combines TRBV5-1 with TRBJ1-2, with D hard to call. Per germline, CDR1 SGHRS and CDR2 YFSETQ. CDR3 length: 15 residues. Trimming removed 3 bases at V and 6 bases at J, with 18 bases between. As DNA, the CDR3 is TGCGCCAGCAGCTCGTCGCCGCCGAAAGGCAATGGCTACACCTTC. Its protein product is CASSSSPPKGNGYTF.

This clonotype was seen once. A read error may produce the germline difference seen at one junction end. V is TRBV7-7 and J is TRBJ2-1, with unresolved D. The CDR3 has 13 residues. Germline loops: CDR1 SSHAT, CDR2 FNYEAQ (reference sequence). In DNA, the CDR3 is TGTGCTAGCAGCTTAACCGTCCTCAATGAGCAGTTCTTC. This gives the protein CASSLTVLNEQFF. Full variable domain (remainder filled in from reference TRBV7-7 and TRBJ2-1): GAGVSQSPRYKVTKRGQDVTLRCDPISSHATLYWYQQALGQGPEFLTYFNYEAQPDKSGLPSDRFSAERPEGSISTLTIQRTEQRDSAMYRCASSLTVLNEQFFGPGTRLTVL.

The V and J genes are TRBV6-6 and TRBJ2-6; D remains unclear. Germline CDR1 is MNHNY and CDR2 is SVGAGI (reference sequence). The CDR3 has 14 residues. The V and J ends lost 6 bases and 4 bases respectively, with 10 bases between them. CDR3 bases: TGTGCCAGCAGCCTTAATGCGGGGGCCAACGTCCTGACTTTC. This translates into CASSLNAGANVLTF.

The chain employs TRBV5-4 and TRBJ2-6; 7 nucleotides agree with TRBD2. V lost 4 bases, J lost 0 bases, and 4 bases stayed unmatched. Germline CDR1 and CDR2: SGHNT and YYREEE (reference sequence). The CDR3 consists of 16 residues. The CDR3 DNA reads as TGTGCCAGCAGCCCAGCGGGGATCTCTGGGGCCAACGTCCTGACTTTC. Translation gives CASSPAGISGANVLTF.

This clonotype has a handful of counts. The rearrangement links TRBV12-3 or TRBV12-4 to TRBJ2-3, with 8 positions matching TRBD2. The CDR3 covers 16 residues. V lost 7 bases to trimming and J lost 0 bases; unmatched junction nucleotides: 9. Here the CDR3 reads CASTDLSGASTDTQYF. The DNA for the CDR3 is TGTGCCAGCACCGACCTTAGCGGGGCTAGCACAGATACGCAGTATTTT.

V usage is TRBV4-3 and J usage is TRBJ2-1, with 9 bases that match TRBD2. Germline V gene lookup returns CDR1 LGHNA and CDR2 YSLEER. The CDR3 length is 15 residues. Trimming at V came to 1 base and at J to 8 bases, leaving 6 bases not matched to a gene. The CDR3: CASSQVLAGLYEQFF. CDR3 nucleotides: TGCGCCAGCAGCCAAGTCCTAGCGGGGTTGTATGAGCAGTTCTTC.

The chain combines TRBV6-2 or TRBV6-3 with TRBJ2-5, with D possibly TRBD1 on 6 matching bases. The J call is doubtful: the DNA matches TRBJ2-7 better. The CDR3 has 12 amino acids. Germline-derived CDR1 and CDR2 are MNHEY and SVGEGT. The DNA of the CDR3 is TGTGCCAGCGGACAGACACCCTACGAGCAGTACTTC. Translating it yields CASGQTPYEQYF.

This clonotype was picked up a small number of times. The chain is built from TRBV6-2 or TRBV6-3 and TRBJ2-7, with no clear D. Germline V gene sequence: CDR1 MNHEY, CDR2 SVGEGT. This CDR3 comprises 15 residues. Trimming cost V 5 bases and J 2 bases, with 16 bases left between them. CDR3 sequence: CASSPGLYQAYEQYF. CDR3 nucleotide sequence: TGTGCCAGCAGTCCCGGTCTCTATCAGGCCTACGAGCAGTACTTC.

The chain is built from TRBV6-2 or TRBV6-3 and TRBJ2-1, with D possibly TRBD1 on 6 matching bases. The CDR3 contains 19 residues. CDR1 MNHEY and CDR2 SVGEGT come from the germline V gene. The germline V and J ends were trimmed by 5 bases and 7 bases, with 30 bases remaining between them. CDR3 sequence reads: CASSPARGPGTPLGNEQFF. In DNA, the CDR3 is TGTGCCAGCAGTCCAGCCAGAGGTCCCGGGACACCCTTGGGGAATGAGCAGTTCTTC.